These T cell receptor beta chains were read from a single sample in a study of T cells after yellow fever vaccination. TCRdb reanalysed the 5' RACE reads using MiXCR and keeps one entry per CDR3 protein. This table holds approximately 110,000 distinct CDR3 sequences, roughly 8.9% found once. The starting material was CD8+ T cells sorted from PBMCs, obtained 45 days after the yellow fever booster vaccination. Receptor source: a man aged 25-45 years who received the YFV17D yellow fever vaccine. CDR3s include the opening cysteine and the closing phenylalanine or tryptophan. The order of the fields is D gene, J gene, clone size, V gene, CDR3 length, CDR3 protein, CDR3 DNA. A D gene is named only where the DNA matches it firmly. Size is stated for part of the rows, as once, few or many counts, or as a class when the clone is expanded.

TRBD1	TRBJ1-5	NA	TRBV12-3/TRBV12-4	15	CASSSGTGGVQPQHF	TGTGCCAGCAGTTCCGGGACAGGGGGCGTTCAGCCCCAGCATTTT
TRBD2	TRBJ2-3	many	TRBV5-6	15	CASTGLAGPTDTQYF	TGTGCCAGCACCGGACTAGCGGGACCCACAGATACGCAGTATTTT
TRBD1	TRBJ2-7	few	TRBV5-1	15	CASSLETGTEYEQYF	TGCGCCAGCAGCTTAGAAACCGGGACAGAGTACGAGCAGTACTTC
TRBD2	TRBJ2-2	few	TRBV11-1	18	CASSLIFSGRSVSGELFF	TGTGCCAGCAGCTTAATTTTTAGCGGGAGGTCTGTTTCCGGGGAGCTGTTTTTT
TRBD2	TRBJ2-5	many	TRBV28	18	CASSLPHAGTSDQETQYF	TGTGCCAGCAGTTTGCCCCACGCCGGGACTAGCGACCAAGAGACCCAGTACTTC
TRBD2	TRBJ2-3	many	TRBV20-1	13	CSALGGVGDTQYF	TGCAGTGCCCTGGGAGGGGTGGGAGATACGCAGTATTTT
NA	TRBJ1-1	few	TRBV5-1	13	CASSPVPDTEAFF	TGCGCCAGCAGCCCAGTTCCGGACACTGAAGCTTTCTTT
TRBD1	TRBJ1-2	many	TRBV4-3	18	CASSRGGQGYNNPYGYTF	TGCGCCAGCAGCCGCGGGGGACAGGGATATAATAATCCCTATGGCTACACCTTC
NA	TRBJ2-2	many	TRBV19	14	CASSIPGWAGELFF	TGTGCCAGTAGTATCCCAGGGTGGGCCGGGGAGCTGTTTTTT
NA	TRBJ2-5	once	TRBV24-1	13	CATSDFGEETQYF	TGTGCCACCAGTGATTTCGGTGAAGAGACCCAGTACTTC
NA	TRBJ1-2	many	TRBV9	14	CASSVAGVNYGYTF	TGTGCCAGCAGCGTAGCAGGAGTGAACTATGGCTACACCTTC
NA	TRBJ2-1	many	TRBV4-2	12	CASSRESNEQFF	TGTGCCAGCAGCCGGGAGAGCAATGAGCAGTTCTTC
NA	TRBJ2-7	many	TRBV7-2	17	CASSLPVQGPLTYEQYF	TGTGCCAGCAGCCTACCAGTACAGGGCCCTTTGACCTACGAGCAGTACTTC
NA	TRBJ2-2	many	TRBV4-3	15	CASSQGDSGTGELFF	TGCGCCAGCAGCCAAGGGGATAGCGGCACCGGGGAGCTGTTTTTT
NA	TRBJ2-6	few	TRBV3-1	16	CASSQGGGSGANVLTF	TGTGCCAGCAGCCAGGGGGGAGGCTCTGGGGCCAACGTCCTGACTTTC
TRBD2	TRBJ2-7	few	TRBV4-3	15	CASSQGTSGPYEQYF	TGCGCCAGCAGCCAAGGGACTAGCGGGCCCTACGAGCAGTACTTC
TRBD1	TRBJ1-2	many	TRBV29-1	15	CSVDSGQGLFYGYTF	TGCAGCGTTGACTCGGGACAGGGGCTTTTCTATGGCTACACCTTC
NA	TRBJ2-1	many	TRBV29-1	12	CSVERGLDEQFF	TGCAGCGTTGAGAGGGGGTTGGATGAGCAGTTCTTC
NA	TRBJ2-1	many	TRBV25-1	14	CASSGWEHYNEQFF	TGTGCCAGCAGTGGGTGGGAGCACTACAATGAGCAGTTCTTC
NA	TRBJ2-7	many	TRBV20-1	16	CSARDLGAGLIYEQYF	TGCAGTGCTAGAGATCTCGGGGCAGGGCTGATCTACGAGCAGTACTTC
NA	TRBJ2-1	many	TRBV7-2	13	CASSASPYNEQFF	TGTGCCAGCAGCGCGTCCCCCTACAATGAGCAGTTCTTC
NA	TRBJ2-3	NA	TRBV18	13	CASSPSYTDTQYF	TGTGCCAGCTCACCTTCCTACACAGATACGCAGTATTTT
NA	TRBJ2-5	many	TRBV21-1	12	CASSFPVGTQYF	TGTGCCAGCAGCTTCCCAGTTGGGACCCAGTACTTC
NA	TRBJ2-1	many	TRBV20-1	13	CSAIRVTYNEQFF	TGCAGTGCTATAAGGGTAACCTACAATGAGCAGTTCTTC
NA	TRBJ2-7	many	TRBV20-1	12	CSAATGSYEQYF	TGCAGTGCCGCGACTGGCTCCTACGAGCAGTACTTC
NA	TRBJ2-1	many	TRBV9	15	CASSPTGTNYNEQFF	TGTGCCAGCAGCCCGACCGGGACAAATTACAATGAGCAGTTCTTC
TRBD2	TRBJ2-7	many	TRBV4-3	16	CASSQDPAGGPGEQYF	TGCGCCAGCAGCCAAGATCCCGCGGGAGGGCCGGGGGAGCAGTACTTC
TRBD2	TRBJ2-1	many	TRBV5-1	14	CASSLELAGGEQFF	TGCGCCAGCAGCTTGGAACTAGCGGGGGGTGAGCAGTTCTTC